The clone carrying this T cell receptor (beta chain) has just a few counts. Its antigen is unidentified. An end of the junction does not agree with germline; a read error may underlie this. The germline gives CDR1 LNHDA, CDR2 SQIVND (reference sequence). CDR3 length equals 15 residues. This sample stems from a study of vaccination and CD4 T cells after COVID-19. Study at large: Investigators stimulated cells with overlapping spike peptides drawn from SARS-CoV-2, HCoV-NL63, HCoV-OC43 and HCoV-229E.

Study-level points and caveats: Median SARS-CoV-2-reactive clonotype numbers went from 21 to 38; this increase was not significant.

Sequencing of cultured CD4+ T cell DNA used the Oncomine TCR Beta short-read assay. TCRdb re-derived calls from the PCR reads in MiXCR, one entry per CDR3 protein. The sample includes about 4,900 distinct CDR3 sequences, 35% to 45% of them seen just once. Specified treatment: roughly ten-day PBMC culture with coronavirus spike peptide pools or control peptides (ViraFEST assay). The unexposed donor provided CD4+ T cells, which were taken before the COVID-19 pandemic (2011-2018). The sequenced material came from CD4+ T cells from blood, cultured in vitro. The sequence came from a human donor in good health. The V gene is TRBV19, the J gene TRBJ2-1; 8 nucleotides align to TRBD2. The DNA of the CDR3 is TGTGCCAGTAGGATAGCGGGGACGATAAACAATGAGCAGTTCTTC. This translates into CASRIAGTINNEQFF.